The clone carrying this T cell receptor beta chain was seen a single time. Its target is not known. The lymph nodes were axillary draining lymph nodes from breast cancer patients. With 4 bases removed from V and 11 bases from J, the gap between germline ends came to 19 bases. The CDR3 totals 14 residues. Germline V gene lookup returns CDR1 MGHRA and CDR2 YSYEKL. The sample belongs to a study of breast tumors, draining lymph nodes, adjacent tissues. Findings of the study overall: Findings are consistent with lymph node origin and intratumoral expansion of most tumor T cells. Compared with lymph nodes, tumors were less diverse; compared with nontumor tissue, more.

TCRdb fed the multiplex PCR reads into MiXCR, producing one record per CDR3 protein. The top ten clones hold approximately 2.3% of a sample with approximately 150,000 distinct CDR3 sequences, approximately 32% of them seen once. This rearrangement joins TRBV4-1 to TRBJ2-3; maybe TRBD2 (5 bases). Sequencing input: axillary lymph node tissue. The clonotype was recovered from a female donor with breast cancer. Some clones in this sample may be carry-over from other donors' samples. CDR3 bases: TGCGCCAGCAGCCTTGCGGGCGCAGGCAATGAGCAGTATTTT. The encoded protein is CASSLAGAGNEQYF.